This record covers a single T cell receptor (beta chain). Its recognized antigen is unknown. The sample holds no much larger clone one base away, and base qualities are not on file. Genomic DNA was extracted from sorted cells with the QIAGEN DNeasy Blood and Tissue Kit for TCRbeta CDR3 sequencing. High-throughput TCRbeta CDR3 sequencing was carried out commercially through immunoSEQ, with PCR amplification with bias correction and internal controls included. Per the source publication's procedure: Unique productive TCRbeta sequences were defined by CDR3 nucleotide sequence when primers matched and otherwise by CDR3 amino acid sequence together with Vbeta and Jbeta genes. To correct sorting error, sequences shared between sorted populations at a frequency ratio of 2:1 or less were removed; the rest were assigned to the higher population. A sequence was defined as donor-reactive if the sequence was expanded at least 5-fold in CFSE-low cells compared with unstimulated cells and had a frequency of at least 0.01% in CFSE-low cells. Jensen-Shannon divergence, calculated on the top 100 TCRbeta sequences ranked by frequency, was used to quantify repertoire divergence. For samples with multiple sequencing runs, sorting error was corrected separately for each run before the runs were pooled. Here the immuneACCESS table is served through TCRdb, limited to in-frame sequences with V and J called. Missing clones are a known gap in these copies; in checked studies unresolved V genes cover under half, and the rest lacks a known reason. For V, J and clone size, that table is used; D and trimming come from the DNA. This sample comprises around 120,000 clones, around 94% of them detected only once. The ten most abundant clones make up approximately 0.6% of the sample.

These data come from a study of Tregs in tolerant kidney transplant recipients (dated by TCRdb to the late 2010s). About the investigation overall: Before combined kidney and bone marrow transplantation, this study identified donor-specific regulatory T cells using TCRbeta sequencing and then followed those same cells after transplant. TCRbeta repertoire sequencing was used in a few healthy controls to compare several methods for expanding Tregs specific for an allogeneic donor. What the work shows at the level of the full study, not this receptor alone: Expanding Tregs with activated donor B cells appeared to identify the most biologically relevant and donor-specific TCRbeta repertoire. Biological reproducibility was not examined directly, but technical replication error appeared to be minimal. Because only a small number of patients were included, the study had limitations, and the results will need to be validated in larger populations as well as under other immunosuppression protocols.

Thawed PBMCs were FACS-sorted into unstimulated Tregs (CD4+CD25+CD127-), CD4+ non-Tregs (CD4+CD25-), CD4 cells and CD8 cells. Blood from healthy controls was obtained either from healthy volunteers or as purchased buffy coats. Healthy control blood was processed by Ficoll density gradient to PBMCs and cryopreserved; patient PBMCs were collected before and after transplant. V lost 4 bases and J lost 0 bases; the stretch between them is 7 bases long. Via the germline V gene, CDR1 is KGHSH and CDR2 LQKENI. From its cysteine to its phenylalanine, the CDR3 spans 13 amino acids. Just CDR3 DNA is preserved here, 39 bases in frame from base 1.

The TCR sequence derives from a human donor in good health. Material: CD4+ T cells from blood. The rearranged chain carries TRBV18 and TRBJ2-7, with an unclear D gene assignment. The nucleotide sequence reads TGTGCCAGCTCACAGGACCGCTCCTACGAGCAGTACTTC. Protein translation: CASSQDRSYEQYF.